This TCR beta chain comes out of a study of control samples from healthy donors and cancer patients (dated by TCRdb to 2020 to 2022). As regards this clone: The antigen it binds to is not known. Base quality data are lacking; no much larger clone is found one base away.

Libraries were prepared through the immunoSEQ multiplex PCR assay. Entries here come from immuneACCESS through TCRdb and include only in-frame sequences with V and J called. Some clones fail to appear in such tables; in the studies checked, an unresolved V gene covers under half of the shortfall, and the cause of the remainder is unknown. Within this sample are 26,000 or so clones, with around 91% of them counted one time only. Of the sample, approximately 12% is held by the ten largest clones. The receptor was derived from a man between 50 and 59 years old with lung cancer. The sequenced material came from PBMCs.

The nucleotide sequence reads as follows: TGTGCCAGTAGTATACGGGACATGAACACTGAAGCTTTCTTT. Translated, it reads CASSIRDMNTEAFF. The rearranged segments are TRBV19 and TRBJ1-1; TRBD1 could be the D gene, as 6 bases match. The CDR3 has 14 amino acids, counting the end cysteine and phenylalanine. The CDR3 DNA has 42 bases and is translated from base 1. V and J are truncated by 2 bases and 0 bases respectively, leaving an intervening sequence of 7 bases. The CDR1 and CDR2 encoded by the germline V gene (reference sequence) are LNHDA and SQIVND. The full variable domain, with segments outside the CDR3 supplied by the reference TRBV19 and TRBJ1-1 proteins, appears as DGGITQSPKYLFRKEGQNVTLSCEQNLNHDAMYWYRQDPGQGLRLIYYSQIVNDFQKGDIAEGYSVSREKKESFPLTVTSAQKNPTAFYLCASSIRDMNTEAFFGQGTRLTVV.